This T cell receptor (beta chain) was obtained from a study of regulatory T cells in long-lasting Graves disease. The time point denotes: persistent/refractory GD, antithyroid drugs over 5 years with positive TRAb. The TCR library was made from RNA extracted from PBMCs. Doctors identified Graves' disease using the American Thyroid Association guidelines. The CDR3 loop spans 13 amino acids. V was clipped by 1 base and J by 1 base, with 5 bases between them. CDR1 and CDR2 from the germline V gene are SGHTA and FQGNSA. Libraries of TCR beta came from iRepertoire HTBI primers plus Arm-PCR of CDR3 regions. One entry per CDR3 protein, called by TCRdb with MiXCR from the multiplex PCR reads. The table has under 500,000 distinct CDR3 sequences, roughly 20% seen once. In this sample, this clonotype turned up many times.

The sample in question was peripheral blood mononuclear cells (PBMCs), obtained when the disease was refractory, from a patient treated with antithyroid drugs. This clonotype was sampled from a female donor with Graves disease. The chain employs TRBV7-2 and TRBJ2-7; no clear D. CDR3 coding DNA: TGTGCCAGCAGCTTAGAGAATTCCTACGAGCAGTACTTC. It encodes CASSLENSYEQYF. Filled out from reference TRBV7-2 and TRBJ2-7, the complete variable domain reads GAGVSQSPSNKVTEKGKDVELRCDPISGHTALYWYRQSLGQGLEFLIYFQGNSAPDKSGLPSDRFSAERTGGSVSTLTIQRTQQEDSAVYLCASSLENSYEQYFGPGTRLTVT.